This TCR beta chain was identified during a study of cytomegalovirus exposure and HLA in healthy donors. Study-level background: Genetic ancestry analysis placed around four fifths of the roughly 400 donors that were genotyped in the Caucasian-associated cluster.

Findings and limits, study-wide: Later analysis associated a missense DCLRE1C variant with TCR beta V- and J-gene trimming. Sequencing had likely introduced a cluster of highly shared sequence variants as an artifact.

The primer mix had 60 Vbeta and 13 Jbeta primers. The data were produced by immunoSEQ multiplex PCR, yet TCRdb's version contains in-frame clones alone and is incomplete. The data show around 58,000 clones, and the top ten clones hold approximately 10%. The V end lost 3 bases, the J end lost 6 bases, and 18 bases lay between the germline ends. This CDR3 is 16 amino acids long. CDR1 is GTSNPN, CDR2 SVGIG, per germline (reference sequence). Note on this clone: The antigen is not known.

Sequencing was done on a sample of PBMCs. The chain uses TRBV30 and TRBJ1-6; D might be TRBD1 (6 bases). The receptor's source is a man between 50 and 59 years old in good health and CMV-seropositive. The CDR3 protein is CAWSVRGYGLNSPLHF. As DNA, the CDR3 is TGTGCCTGGAGCGTTAGGGGGTACGGGCTTAATTCACCCCTCCACTTT.